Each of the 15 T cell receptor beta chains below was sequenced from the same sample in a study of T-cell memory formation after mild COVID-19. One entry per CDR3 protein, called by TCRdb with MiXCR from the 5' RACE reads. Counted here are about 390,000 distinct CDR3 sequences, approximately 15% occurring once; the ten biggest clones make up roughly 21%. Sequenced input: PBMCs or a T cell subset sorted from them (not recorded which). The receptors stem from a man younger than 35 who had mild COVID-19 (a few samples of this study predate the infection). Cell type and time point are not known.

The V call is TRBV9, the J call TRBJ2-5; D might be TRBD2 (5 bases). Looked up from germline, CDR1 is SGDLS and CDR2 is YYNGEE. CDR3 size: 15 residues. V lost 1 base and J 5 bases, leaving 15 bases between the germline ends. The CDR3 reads CASSVNSGTGETQYF. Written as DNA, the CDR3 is TGTGCCAGCAGCGTAAACAGCGGAACGGGTGAGACCCAGTACTTC.

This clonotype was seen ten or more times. CDR3 loop: CASSFYAGTGAGNEQFF. As DNA, the CDR3 is TGTGCCAGCAGCTTCTATGCCGGGACAGGGGCAGGGAATGAGCAGTTCTTC. The chain is built from TRBV7-6 and TRBJ2-1, with 10 bases that match TRBD1. The V gene end was trimmed by 3 bases and the J gene end by 7 bases; junction bases not matched to a gene: 12. The CDR3 runs 17 residues. The V gene's germline CDR1 is SGHVS and CDR2 FNYEAQ. Full variable domain (remainder filled in from reference TRBV7-6 and TRBJ2-1): GAGVSQSPRYKVTKRGQDVALRCDPISGHVSLYWYRQALGQGPEFLTYFNYEAQQDKSGLPNDRFSAERPEGSISTLTIQRTEQRDSAMYRCASSFYAGTGAGNEQFFGPGTRLTVL.

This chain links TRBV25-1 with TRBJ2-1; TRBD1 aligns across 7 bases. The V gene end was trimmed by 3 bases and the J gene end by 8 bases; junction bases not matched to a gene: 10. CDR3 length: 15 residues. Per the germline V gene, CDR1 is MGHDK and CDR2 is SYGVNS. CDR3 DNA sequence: TGTGCCAGCAGTGACCGGACAGGCCTTGCGGATGAGCAGTTCTTC. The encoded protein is CASSDRTGLADEQFF.

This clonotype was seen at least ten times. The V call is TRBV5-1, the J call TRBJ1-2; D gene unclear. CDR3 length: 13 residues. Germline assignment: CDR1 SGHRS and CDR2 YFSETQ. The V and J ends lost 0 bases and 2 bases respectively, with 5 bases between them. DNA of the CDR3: TGCGCCAGCAGCTTGGAACAGAACTATGGCTACACCTTC. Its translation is CASSLEQNYGYTF.

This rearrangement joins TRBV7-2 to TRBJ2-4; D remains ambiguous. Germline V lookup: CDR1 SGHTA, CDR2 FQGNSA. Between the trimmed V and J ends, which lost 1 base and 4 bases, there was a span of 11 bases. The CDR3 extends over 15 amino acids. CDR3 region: CASSLVADPKNIQYF. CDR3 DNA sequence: TGTGCCAGCAGCTTAGTTGCCGACCCGAAAAACATTCAGTACTTC.

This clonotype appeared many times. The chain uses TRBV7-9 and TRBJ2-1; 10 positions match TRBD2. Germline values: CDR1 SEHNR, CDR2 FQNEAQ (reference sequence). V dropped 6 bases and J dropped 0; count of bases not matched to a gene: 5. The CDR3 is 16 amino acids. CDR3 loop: CASSSLAGVSYNEQFF. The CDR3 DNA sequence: TGTGCCAGCAGTTCTCTAGCGGGGGTCTCCTACAATGAGCAGTTCTTC.

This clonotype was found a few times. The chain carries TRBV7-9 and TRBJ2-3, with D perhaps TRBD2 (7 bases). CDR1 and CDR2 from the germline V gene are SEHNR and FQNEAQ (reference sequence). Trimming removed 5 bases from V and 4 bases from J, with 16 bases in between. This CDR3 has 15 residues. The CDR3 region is CASSRGGALADTQYF. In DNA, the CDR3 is TGTGCCAGCAGCCGAGGGGGGGCACTGGCAGATACGCAGTATTTT.

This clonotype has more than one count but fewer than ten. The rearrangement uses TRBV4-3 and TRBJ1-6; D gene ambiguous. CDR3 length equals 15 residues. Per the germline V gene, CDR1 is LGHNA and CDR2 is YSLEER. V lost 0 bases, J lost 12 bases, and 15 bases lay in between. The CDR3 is CASSQDIGAAVPLHF. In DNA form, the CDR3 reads TGCGCCAGCAGCCAAGATATAGGCGCTGCGGTACCCCTCCACTTT.

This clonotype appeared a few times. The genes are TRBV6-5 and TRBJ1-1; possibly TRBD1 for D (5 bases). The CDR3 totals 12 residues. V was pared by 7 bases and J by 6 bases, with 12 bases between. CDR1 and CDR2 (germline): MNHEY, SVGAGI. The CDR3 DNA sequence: TGTGCCAGCACTGCCGACAGCGCTGAAGCTTTCTTT. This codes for CASTADSAEAFF.

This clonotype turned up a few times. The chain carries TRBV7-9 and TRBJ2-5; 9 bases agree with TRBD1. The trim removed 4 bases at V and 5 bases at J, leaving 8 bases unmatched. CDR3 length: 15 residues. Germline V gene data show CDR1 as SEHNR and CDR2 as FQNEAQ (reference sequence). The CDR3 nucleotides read TGTGCCAGCAGCTACGGACAGGGGTCGGAGGAGACCCAGTACTTC. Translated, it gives CASSYGQGSEETQYF.

The CDR3 protein is CASSLAAGGLTNEKLFF. The CDR3 DNA sequence: TGCGCCAGCAGCTTGGCGGCAGGCGGGTTAACTAATGAAAAACTGTTTTTT. The genes are TRBV5-1 and TRBJ1-4; D is undetermined. Per the germline V gene, CDR1 is SGHRS and CDR2 is YFSETQ. This CDR3 is built from 17 residues. The V gene lost 0 bases and the J gene lost 1 base, with 13 bases spanning the gap.

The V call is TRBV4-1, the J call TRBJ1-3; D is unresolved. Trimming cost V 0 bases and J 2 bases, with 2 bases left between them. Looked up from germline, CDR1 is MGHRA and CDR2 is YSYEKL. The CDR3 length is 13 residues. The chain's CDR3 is CASSQETGNTIYF. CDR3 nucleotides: TGCGCCAGCAGCCAAGAGACTGGAAACACCATATATTTT.

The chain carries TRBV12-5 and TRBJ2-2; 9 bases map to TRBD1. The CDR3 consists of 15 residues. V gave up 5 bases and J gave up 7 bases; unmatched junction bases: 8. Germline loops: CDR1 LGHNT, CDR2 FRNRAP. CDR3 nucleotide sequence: TGTGCTAGTGGTCTGGACAGGGGAATTGACGGGGAGCTGTTTTTT. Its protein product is CASGLDRGIDGELFF.

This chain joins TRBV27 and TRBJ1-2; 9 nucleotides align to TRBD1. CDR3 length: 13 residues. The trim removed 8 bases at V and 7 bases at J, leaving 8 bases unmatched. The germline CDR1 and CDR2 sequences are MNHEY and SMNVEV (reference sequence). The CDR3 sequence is CASRVTGGPGYTF. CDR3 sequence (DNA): TGTGCCAGCCGCGTCACAGGGGGCCCTGGCTACACCTTC.

This CDR3 reads CASSQPGQGARTEAFF. CDR3 nucleotide sequence: TGCGCCAGCAGCCAGCCGGGACAGGGGGCGCGCACTGAAGCTTTCTTT. The rearrangement joins TRBV4-3 to TRBJ1-1, with TRBD1 matching 12 bases. The V segment lost 3 bases and the J segment 4 bases; nucleotides outside the gene matches: 6. The CDR3 runs 16 residues. Germline lookup yields CDR1 LGHNA and CDR2 YSLEER.